This T cell receptor (beta chain) was recovered during a study of T cells in Graves' hyperthyroidism and ophthalmopathy. Study outcomes and limitations: Blood shared most expanded thyroid clonotypes above 0.001.

A patient was excluded if there was uncontrolled infection, other autoimmune disease, pregnancy or lactation. This CDR3 region has 12 residues. The V gene's germline CDR1 is MDHEN and CDR2 SYDVKM. V was pared by 6 bases and J by 7 bases, with 13 bases between. Amplification targeted TCR beta CDR3 regions from RNA transcripts. The study used the HTBI primer set for a first-round RT-PCR of the TCR CDR3. TCRdb fed the multiplex PCR reads into MiXCR, producing one record per CDR3 protein. The repertoire holds some 370,000 distinct CDR3 sequences, with roughly 13% as singletons. The sample holds a few counts of this clonotype. Antigen: not known.

The chain links TRBV28 to TRBJ2-7; perhaps TRBD2 as D (6 bases). Sequencing was carried out using blood. The receptor was derived from a man aged 50-60 years with Graves' ophthalmopathy. Here the CDR3 reads CASRLDGGEQYF. CDR3 nucleotide sequence: TGTGCCAGCAGACTTGACGGGGGAGAGCAGTACTTC.